This TCR beta chain was retrieved from a study of regulatory T cells in long-lasting Graves disease. This clonotype has just a few counts. As yet, its antigen is unknown. Investigators prepared the TCR beta libraries by applying iRepertoire HTBI primers and Arm-PCR of CDR3 regions. TCRdb itself ran the multiplex PCR reads through MiXCR, one entry per CDR3 protein. This sample carries 700,000 or so distinct CDR3 sequences, around 32% of them seen once, and the ten largest clones take roughly 41%. The length of the CDR3 is 14 residues. Germline CDR1 is MDHEN and CDR2 is SYDVKM. Trimming took 6 bases from V and 2 from J, leaving 13 bases between them. Time point of the sample: persistent/refractory GD, antithyroid drugs over 5 years with positive TRAb. Isolated PBMC RNA provided the starting material for the TCR library. Study findings and constraints: Persistent disease preferred TRBV28, TRBJ1-2 and TRBJ2-5; new disease, TRBV20-1 and TRBJ2-1. Whereas roughly 1,000 public clonotypes were shared by new patients, persistent patients shared more, at under 3,000.

The rearrangement joins TRBV28 to TRBJ2-5, with D possibly TRBD2 on 6 matching bases. The TCR originated in a female donor with Graves disease. Sequences were derived from peripheral blood mononuclear cells (PBMCs), sampled when the disease was refractory, from a patient treated with antithyroid drugs. The DNA for the CDR3 is TGTGCCAGCAGCAGGGTTGCGGGGCAAGAGACCCAGTACTTC. Amino acids: CASSRVAGQETQYF. Full variable domain (outside the CDR3, taken from reference TRBV28 and TRBJ2-5): DVKVTQSSRYLVKRTGEKVFLECVQDMDHENMFWYRQDPGLGLRLIYFSYDVKMKEKGDIPEGYSVSREKKERFSLILESASTNQTSMYLCASSRVAGQETQYFGPGTRLLVL.